The clone carrying this T cell receptor beta chain turned up a few times. The record originates from a study of T-cell reconstitution after alpha-beta-depleted transplantation in children. Unique molecular identifiers were incorporated during preparation of the TCRbeta library. TCRdb analysed the PCR reads with MiXCR anew, one entry per CDR3 protein. The table records 380,000 or so distinct CDR3 sequences, about 14% of them present only once. With 2 bases removed from V and 0 bases from J, the gap between germline ends came to 14 bases. Per germline, CDR1 SQVTM and CDR2 ANQGSEA. The CDR3 has 17 residues.

Sample: PBMCs, taken from the stem cell graft. This chain joins TRBV29-1 and TRBJ1-6; D unresolved. This sequence was found in a human donor who donated a stem cell graft to a child with Fanconi anemia. The CDR3 loop is CSVEWSRSGSYNSPLHF. CDR3 bases: TGCAGCGTTGAATGGTCCCGATCGGGCTCCTATAATTCACCCCTCCACTTT.